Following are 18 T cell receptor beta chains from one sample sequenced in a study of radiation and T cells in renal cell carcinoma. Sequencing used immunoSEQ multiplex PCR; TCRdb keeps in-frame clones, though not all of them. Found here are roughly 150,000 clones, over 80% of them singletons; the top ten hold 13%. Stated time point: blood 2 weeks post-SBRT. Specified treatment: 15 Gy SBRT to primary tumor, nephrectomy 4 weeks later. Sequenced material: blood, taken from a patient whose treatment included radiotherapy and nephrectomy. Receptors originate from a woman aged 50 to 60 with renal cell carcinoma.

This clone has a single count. The CDR3 DNA reads as TGTGCCAGCAGGGGCACCCAGTACGAGCAGTACTTC. As protein: CASRGTQYEQYF. This chain links TRBV11-3 with TRBJ2-7; D gene ambiguous. This CDR3 comprises 12 residues. Germline V gene lookup returns CDR1 SGHNT and CDR2 YENEEA. Trimming shortened V by 6 bases and J by 4 bases, and 10 bases separated the two germline ends.

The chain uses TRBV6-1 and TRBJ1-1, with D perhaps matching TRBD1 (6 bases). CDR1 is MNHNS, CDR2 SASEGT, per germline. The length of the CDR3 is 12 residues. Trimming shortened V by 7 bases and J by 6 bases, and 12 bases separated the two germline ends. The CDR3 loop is CASKGGKPEAFF. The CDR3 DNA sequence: TGTGCCAGCAAGGGGGGGAAACCTGAAGCTTTCTTT.

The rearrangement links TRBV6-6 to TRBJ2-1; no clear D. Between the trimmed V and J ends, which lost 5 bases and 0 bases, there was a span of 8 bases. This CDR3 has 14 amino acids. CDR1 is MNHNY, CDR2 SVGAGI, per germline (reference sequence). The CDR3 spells CASSRRDSYNEQFF. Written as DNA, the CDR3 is TGTGCCAGCAGTCGGAGAGACTCCTACAATGAGCAGTTCTTC.

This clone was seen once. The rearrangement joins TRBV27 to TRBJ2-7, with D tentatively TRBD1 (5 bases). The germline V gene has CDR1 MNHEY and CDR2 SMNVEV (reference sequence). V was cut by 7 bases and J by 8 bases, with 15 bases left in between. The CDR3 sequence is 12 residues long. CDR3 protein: CASTSNWGKQYF. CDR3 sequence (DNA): TGTGCCAGCACCTCCAATTGGGGCAAGCAGTACTTC.

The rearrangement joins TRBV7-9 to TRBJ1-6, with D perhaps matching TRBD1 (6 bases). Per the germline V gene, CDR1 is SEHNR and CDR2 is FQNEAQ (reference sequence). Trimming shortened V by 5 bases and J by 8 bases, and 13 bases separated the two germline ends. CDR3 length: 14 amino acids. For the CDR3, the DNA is TGTGCCAGCAGCCCCGGACAGAACGATTCACCCCTCCACTTT. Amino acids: CASSPGQNDSPLHF.

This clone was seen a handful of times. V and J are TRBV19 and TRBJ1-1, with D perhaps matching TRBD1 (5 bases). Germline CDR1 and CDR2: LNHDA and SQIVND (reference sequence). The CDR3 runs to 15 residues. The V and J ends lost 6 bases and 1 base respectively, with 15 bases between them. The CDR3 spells CASRPLDSQNTEAFF. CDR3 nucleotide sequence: TGTGCCAGTAGACCGCTTGACAGCCAGAACACTGAAGCTTTCTTT.

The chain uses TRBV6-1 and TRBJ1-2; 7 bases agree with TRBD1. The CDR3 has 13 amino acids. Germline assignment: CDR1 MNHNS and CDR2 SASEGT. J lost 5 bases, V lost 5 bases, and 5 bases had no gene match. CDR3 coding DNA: TGTGCCAGCAGTCAGACAGGGATTTATGGCTACACCTTC. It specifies CASSQTGIYGYTF.

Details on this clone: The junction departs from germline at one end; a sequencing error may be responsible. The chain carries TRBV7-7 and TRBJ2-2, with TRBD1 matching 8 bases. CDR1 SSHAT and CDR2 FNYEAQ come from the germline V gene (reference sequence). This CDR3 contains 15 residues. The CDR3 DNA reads TGTGCTAGCAGCTTAGGGACAGGGAACACCGGGGAGCTGTTTTTT. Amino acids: CASSLGTGNTGELFF. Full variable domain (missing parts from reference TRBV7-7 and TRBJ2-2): GAGVSQSPRYKVTKRGQDVTLRCDPISSHATLYWYQQALGQGPEFLTYFNYEAQPDKSGLPSDRFSAERPEGSISTLTIQRTEQRDSAMYRCASSLGTGNTGELFFGEGSRLTVL.

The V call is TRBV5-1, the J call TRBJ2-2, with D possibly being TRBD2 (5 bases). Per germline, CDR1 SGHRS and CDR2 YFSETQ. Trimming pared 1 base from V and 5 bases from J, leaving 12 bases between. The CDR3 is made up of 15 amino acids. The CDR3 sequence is CASSLMGRDTGELFF. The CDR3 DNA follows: TGCGCCAGCAGCTTGATGGGGAGAGATACCGGGGAGCTGTTTTTT.

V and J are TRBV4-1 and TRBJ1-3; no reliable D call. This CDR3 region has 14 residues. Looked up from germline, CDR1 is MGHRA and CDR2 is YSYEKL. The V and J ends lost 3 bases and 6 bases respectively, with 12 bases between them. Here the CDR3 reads CASSHIGPSNTIYF. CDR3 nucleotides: TGCGCCAGCAGCCACATAGGACCCTCAAACACCATATATTTT.

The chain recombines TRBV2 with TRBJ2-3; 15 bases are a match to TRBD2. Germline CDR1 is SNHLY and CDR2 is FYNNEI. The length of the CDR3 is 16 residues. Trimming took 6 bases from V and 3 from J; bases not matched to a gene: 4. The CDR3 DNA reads TGTGCCAGCAGATTCGGACTAGCGGGGGGGACAGATACGCAGTATTTT. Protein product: CASRFGLAGGTDTQYF.

The CDR3 spells CASSQHPMGAGRSYGYTF. The CDR3 coding sequence is TGCGCCAGCAGCCAGCACCCGATGGGGGCGGGTCGGAGCTATGGCTACACCTTC. The V call is TRBV4-3, the J call TRBJ1-2; D might be TRBD1 (6 bases). This CDR3 spans 18 amino acids. Deletions cut 3 bases from V and 4 bases from J, with 24 bases between. The germline gives CDR1 LGHNA, CDR2 YSLEER.

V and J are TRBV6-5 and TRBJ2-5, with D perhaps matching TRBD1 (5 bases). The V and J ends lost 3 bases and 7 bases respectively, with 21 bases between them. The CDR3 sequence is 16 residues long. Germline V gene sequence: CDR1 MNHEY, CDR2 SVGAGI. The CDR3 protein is CASSYFGAGPRGTQYF. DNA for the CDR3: TGTGCCAGCAGTTATTTTGGGGCCGGCCCACGAGGGACCCAGTACTTC.

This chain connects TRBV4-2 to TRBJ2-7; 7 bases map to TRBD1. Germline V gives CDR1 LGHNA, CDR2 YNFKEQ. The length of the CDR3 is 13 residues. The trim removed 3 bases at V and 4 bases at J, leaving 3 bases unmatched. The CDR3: CASSQPGQYEQYF. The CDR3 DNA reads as TGTGCCAGCAGCCAGCCGGGACAGTACGAGCAGTACTTC.

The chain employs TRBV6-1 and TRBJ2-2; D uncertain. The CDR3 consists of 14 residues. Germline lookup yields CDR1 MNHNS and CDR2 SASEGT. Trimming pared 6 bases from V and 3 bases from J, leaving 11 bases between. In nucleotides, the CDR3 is TGTGCCAGCAGGGTGGATTTTTACACCGGGGAGCTGTTTTTT. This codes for CASRVDFYTGELFF.

CDR3 protein: CASSLYKEETQYF. The CDR3 bases are TGTGCCAGCAGCTTATATAAGGAAGAGACCCAGTACTTC. The rearrangement joins TRBV7-3 to TRBJ2-5; D unresolved. V was shortened by 2 bases and J by 3 bases, with 7 bases between the two germline ends. The CDR3 contains 13 residues. Germline CDR1 SGHTA, CDR2 FQGTGA. The complete variable domain, with remaining parts taken from reference TRBV7-3 and TRBJ2-5, reads GAGVSQTPSNKVTEKGKYVELRCDPISGHTALYWYRQSLGQGPEFLIYFQGTGAADDSGLPNDRFFAVRPEGSVSTLKIQRTERGDSAVYLCASSLYKEETQYFGPGTRLLVL.

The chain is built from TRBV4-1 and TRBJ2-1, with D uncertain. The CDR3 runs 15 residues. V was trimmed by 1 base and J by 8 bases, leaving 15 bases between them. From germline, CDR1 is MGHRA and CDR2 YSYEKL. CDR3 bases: TGCGCCAGCAGCCAAGGGGTCCAGGAAATCCATGAGCAGTTCTTC. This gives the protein CASSQGVQEIHEQFF.

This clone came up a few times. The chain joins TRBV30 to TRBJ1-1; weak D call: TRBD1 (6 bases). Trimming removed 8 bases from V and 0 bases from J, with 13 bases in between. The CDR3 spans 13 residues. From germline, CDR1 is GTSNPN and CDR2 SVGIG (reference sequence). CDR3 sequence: CARRGQMNTEAFF. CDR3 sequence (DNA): TGTGCCAGAAGGGGACAAATGAACACTGAAGCTTTCTTT.